The text below deals with one TCR beta chain. The target antigen is unknown. The data originate from a study of post-analysis software for immune sequencing data. Germline values: CDR1 LGHNA, CDR2 YNFKEQ. V dropped 0 bases and J dropped 3 bases, with 7 bases sitting between them. This CDR3 comprises 14 residues. Researchers reported that TCR beta cDNA libraries carried unique molecular identifiers. TCRdb independently ran MiXCR on the PCR reads; one entry per CDR3 protein. The sample has hundreds of thousands of distinct CDR3 sequences; roughly three fifths are singletons. Study-level points and caveats: There were five or six TRBV segments more frequent in patients than controls, and TRBV5-6, TRBV5-1 and TRBV20-1 were among them.

This rearrangement joins TRBV4-2 to TRBJ2-3; D remains unclear. The receptor's source is a girl aged 2 to 10 with multiple sclerosis. Material for sequencing was blood. The CDR3 DNA reads TGTGCCAGCAGCCAAGATTTACAAACAGATACGCAGTATTTT. This translates into CASSQDLQTDTQYF.